This TCR beta chain comes out of a study of blood T cell repertoires in COVID-19. Produced via immunoSEQ multiplex PCR; TCRdb's table is partial and in-frame only. The sample includes 250,000 or so clones, about 91% of them seen just once. The CDR3 totals 18 residues. The specimen sequenced was PBMCs or T cells enriched from blood (not recorded which). The TCR was taken from a woman between 35 and 50 years old with acute COVID-19. This chain connects TRBV12-2 to TRBJ2-1; the table's D call of TRBD1 was not tested on the DNA. TRBV12-2 is marked as a pseudogene. CDR3: CASRLVPYPGHTYNEQFF. CDR3 DNA sequence: TGTGCAAGTCGCTTAGTTCCTTATCCGGGACACACTTACAATGAGCAGTTCTTC.